This T cell receptor (beta chain) came from a study of technical replicates of blood from several donors. Sequenced by immunoSEQ multiplex PCR; TCRdb stores in-frame clones only, minus some. The data hold around 50,000 clones, with 95% to 96% observed a single time. This receptor was identified in a human donor in good health. The sequencing input was T cells isolated from PBMCs.

CDR3: CASSLVEGNEKLFF. The CDR3 DNA follows: TGCGCCAGCAGCCTCGTAGAGGGTAATGAAAAACTGTTTTTT. The rearrangement joins TRBV4-1 to TRBJ1-4; D call uncertain. Trimming shortened V by 4 bases and J by 4 bases, and 10 bases separated the two germline ends. Germline CDR1 MGHRA, CDR2 YSYEKL. There are 14 residues in the CDR3.